This T cell receptor beta chain was sequenced for a study of regulatory T cells in long-lasting Graves disease. Documented time point: newly diagnosed GD, antithyroid drugs for less than 3 months. The TCR library was made from RNA that had been extracted from PBMCs in TRIzol. Nine milliliters of peripheral blood were taken and placed in EDTA tubes. The authors built TCR beta libraries using iRepertoire HTBI primers and Arm-PCR of CDR3 regions. A single record per CDR3 protein comes from TCRdb applying MiXCR to the multiplex PCR reads. Here the sample spans 550,000 to 700,000 distinct CDR3 sequences, 15% to 20% being singletons. V was shortened by 3 bases and J by 4 bases, with 22 bases between the two germline ends. Germline V lookup: CDR1 MDHEN, CDR2 SYDVKM. The CDR3 sequence is 17 residues long. This sample was also put to use in a study of T cells in Graves' hyperthyroidism and ophthalmopathy. That source notes: Lactation, pregnancy, other autoimmune disease or uncontrolled infection excluded patients. The study used the HTBI primer set for a first-round RT-PCR of the TCR CDR3.

V is TRBV28 and J is TRBJ2-7; maybe TRBD2 (7 bases). Material: peripheral blood mononuclear cells (PBMCs), obtained at new diagnosis, from a patient treated with antithyroid drugs. The receptor was isolated from a man aged 18 to 35 with Graves disease. The CDR3 region is CASSLGGGPRNHYEQYF. The CDR3 bases are TGTGCCAGCAGTTTGGGAGGGGGGCCCCGCAATCATTACGAGCAGTACTTC.